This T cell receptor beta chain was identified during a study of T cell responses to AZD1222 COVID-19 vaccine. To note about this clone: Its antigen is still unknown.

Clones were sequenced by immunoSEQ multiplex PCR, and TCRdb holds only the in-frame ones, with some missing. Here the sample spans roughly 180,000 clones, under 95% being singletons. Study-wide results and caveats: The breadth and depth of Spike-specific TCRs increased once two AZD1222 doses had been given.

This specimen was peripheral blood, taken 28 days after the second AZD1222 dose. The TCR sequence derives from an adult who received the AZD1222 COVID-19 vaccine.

CDR3 in DNA: TGCACCAGCAGCCGAACCGGGGGAGTTGGGGAGACCCAGTACTTC. It codes for CTSSRTGGVGETQYF. The chain uses TRBV1 and TRBJ2-5; TRBD2 is the table's D call, not checked against the DNA. TRBV1 is reported as a pseudogene. The CDR3 contains 15 residues.